The clone carrying this T cell receptor beta chain has a count of ten or more. Its antigen is still unknown. The presence of a unique molecular identifier marked each TCR cDNA molecule. TCRdb passed the 5' RACE reads through MiXCR, listing each CDR3 protein once. Of 30,000 to 45,000 distinct CDR3 sequences detected, 5.2% appear once; the ten largest clones hold 29%. The data derive from a study of spatial heterogeneity in lung cancer. Study at large: Within raw reads, each unique TCR and UMI combination appeared on average more than ten times.

Indicated time point: sample taken at primary tumor resection. From tumor, nontumor lung or frozen PBMC, whole RNA was taken unsorted for sequencing. Study-wide results and limits: At tumor resection, ubiquitous expanded TCRs were detected in blood more often than later.

V gave up 4 bases and J gave up 2 bases, with 4 bases separating them. Germline CDR1 SQVTM, CDR2 ANQGSEA. The CDR3 totals 11 residues. Sequences were derived from PBMCs, sampled at surgery. J is TRBJ2-3 and V is TRBV29-1, with D uncertain. The sequence was obtained from a female donor with early-stage non-small cell lung cancer. The CDR3 nucleotides are TGCAGCGTTGCTCTCACAGATACGCAGTATTTT. Translated, it gives CSVALTDTQYF.